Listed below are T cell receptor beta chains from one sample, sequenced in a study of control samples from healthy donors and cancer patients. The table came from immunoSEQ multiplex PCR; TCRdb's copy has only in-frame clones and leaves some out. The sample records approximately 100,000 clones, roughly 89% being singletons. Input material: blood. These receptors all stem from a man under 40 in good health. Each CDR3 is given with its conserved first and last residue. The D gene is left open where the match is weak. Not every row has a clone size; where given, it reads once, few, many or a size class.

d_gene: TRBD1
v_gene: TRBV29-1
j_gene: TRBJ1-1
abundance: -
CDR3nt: TGCAGCGTTGAGGGACAGATGAACACTGAAGCTTTCTTT
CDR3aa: CSVEGQMNTEAFF

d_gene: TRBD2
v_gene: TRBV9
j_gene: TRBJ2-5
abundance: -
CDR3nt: TGTGCCAGCAGCGTAGGGGGGACTACTCTCCAAGAGACCCAGTACTTC
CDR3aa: CASSVGGTTLQETQYF

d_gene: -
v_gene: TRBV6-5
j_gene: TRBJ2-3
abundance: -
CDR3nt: TGTGCCAGCCGGTATGACTCTAGCACAGATACGCAGTATTTT
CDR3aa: CASRYDSSTDTQYF

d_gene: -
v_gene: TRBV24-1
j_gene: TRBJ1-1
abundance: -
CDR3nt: TGTGCCACCAGAAAAGGACAGAACACTGAAGCTTTCTTT
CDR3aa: CATRKGQNTEAFF

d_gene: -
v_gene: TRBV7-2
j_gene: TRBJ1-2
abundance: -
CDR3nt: TGTGCCAGCAGCCCCCCCGGGGCAGCCGCTAACTATGGCTACACCTTC
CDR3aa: CASSPPGAAANYGYTF

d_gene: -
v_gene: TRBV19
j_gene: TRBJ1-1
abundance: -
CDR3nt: TGTGCCAGTGAATGGCAAGGTTCAGATGAAGCTTTCTTT
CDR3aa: CASEWQGSDEAFF

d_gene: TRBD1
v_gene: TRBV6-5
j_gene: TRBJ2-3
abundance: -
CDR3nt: TGTGCCAGCACCGGGGCACAGGGGGAAGCAGATACGCAGTATTTT
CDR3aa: CASTGAQGEADTQYF

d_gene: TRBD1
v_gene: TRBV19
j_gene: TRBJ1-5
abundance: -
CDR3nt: TGTGCCACCGCGACAGGGTGGGGAAAGCAGCCCCAGCATTTT
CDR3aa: CATATGWGKQPQHF

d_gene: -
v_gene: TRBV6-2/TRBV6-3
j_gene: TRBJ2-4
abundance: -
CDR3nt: TGTGCCAGCAGCCCTCAAAGGGGAAAGCGTTTAGCCAAAAACATTCAGTACTTC
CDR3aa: CASSPQRGKRLAKNIQYF

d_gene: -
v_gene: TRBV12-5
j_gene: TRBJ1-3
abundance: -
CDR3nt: TGTGCTAGTGATGGGGCAGGGGCAATTTCGAGCTCTGGAAACACCATATATTTT
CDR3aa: CASDGAGAISSSGNTIYF

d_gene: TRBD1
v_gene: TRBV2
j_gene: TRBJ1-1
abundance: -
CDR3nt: TGTGCCAGCAGCACCAGGACAGGGGGTACTGAAGCTTTCTTT
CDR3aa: CASSTRTGGTEAFF

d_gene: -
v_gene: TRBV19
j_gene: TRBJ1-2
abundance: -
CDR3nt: TGTGCCAGTAGTAATTCTTATGGCTACACCTTC
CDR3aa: CASSNSYGYTF

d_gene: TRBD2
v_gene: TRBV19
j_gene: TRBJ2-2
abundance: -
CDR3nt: TGTGCCAGTAGCCTAGATAAGGGACTAGCGGGGTCGCAAGACACCGGGGAGCTGTTTTTT
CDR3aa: CASSLDKGLAGSQDTGELFF

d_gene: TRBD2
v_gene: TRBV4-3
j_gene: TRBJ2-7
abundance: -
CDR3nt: TGCGCCAGCAGCCAAACGGGAGGTTCCTACGAGCAGTACTTC
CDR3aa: CASSQTGGSYEQYF

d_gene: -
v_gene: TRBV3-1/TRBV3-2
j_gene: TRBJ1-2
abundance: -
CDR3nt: TGTGCCAGCAGCCAAGTTTTCGGGGACCGGGGTGCGGGCTACACCTTC
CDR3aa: CASSQVFGDRGAGYTF

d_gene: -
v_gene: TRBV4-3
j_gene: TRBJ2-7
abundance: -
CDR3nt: TGCGCCAGCAGCCAGGGCCTCTCCTACGAGCAGTACTTC
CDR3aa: CASSQGLSYEQYF

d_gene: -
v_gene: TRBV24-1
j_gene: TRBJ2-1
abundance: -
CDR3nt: TGTGCCACCAGTGATTTTGACCACTCGGAGCAGTTCTTC
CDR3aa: CATSDFDHSEQFF

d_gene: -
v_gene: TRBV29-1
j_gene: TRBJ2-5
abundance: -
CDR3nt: TGCAGCGTTTCATGGGGTCAAGAGACCCAGTACTTC
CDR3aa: CSVSWGQETQYF

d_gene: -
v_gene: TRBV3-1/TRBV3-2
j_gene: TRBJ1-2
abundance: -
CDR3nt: TGTGCCAGCAGCCTAGGGTACGGCTACACCTTC
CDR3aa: CASSLGYGYTF

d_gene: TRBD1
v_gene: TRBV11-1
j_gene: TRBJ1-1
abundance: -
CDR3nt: TGTGCCAGCAGCGTACTCCCGACAGGGACTGAAGCTTTCTTT
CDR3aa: CASSVLPTGTEAFF

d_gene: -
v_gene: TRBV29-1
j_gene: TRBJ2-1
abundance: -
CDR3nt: TGCAGCGTTGAGCGACGGAACAATGAGCAGTTCTTC
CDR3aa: CSVERRNNEQFF

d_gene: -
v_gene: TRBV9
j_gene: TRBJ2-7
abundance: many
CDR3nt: TGTGCCAGCAGCGTAGCCTCTGGGGAGCAGTACTTC
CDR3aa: CASSVASGEQYF

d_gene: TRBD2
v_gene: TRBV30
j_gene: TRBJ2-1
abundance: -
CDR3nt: TGTGCCTCCACCACTAGCGGGAGTTACAATGAGCAGTTCTTC
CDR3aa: CASTTSGSYNEQFF

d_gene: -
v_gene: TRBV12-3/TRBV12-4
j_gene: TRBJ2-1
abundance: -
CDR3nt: TGTGCCAGCAGCCCGACTACTTACAATGAGCAGTTCTTC
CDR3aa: CASSPTTYNEQFF

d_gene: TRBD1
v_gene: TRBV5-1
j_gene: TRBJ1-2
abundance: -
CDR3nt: TGCGCCAGCAGCTTGACACTACAGGGGTTCCATGGCTACACCTTC
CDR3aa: CASSLTLQGFHGYTF

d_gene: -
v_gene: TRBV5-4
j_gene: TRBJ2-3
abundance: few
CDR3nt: TGTGCCAGCAGCGAATCAGATACGCAGTATTTT
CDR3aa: CASSESDTQYF

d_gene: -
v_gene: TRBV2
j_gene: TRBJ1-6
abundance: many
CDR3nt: TGTGCCAGCACAAATAATTCACCCCTCCACTTT
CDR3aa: CASTNNSPLHF

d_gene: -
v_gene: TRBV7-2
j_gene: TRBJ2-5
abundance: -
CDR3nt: TGTGCCAGCAGCTTAGAGCCTGGCCCAGTAGAGACCCAGTACTTC
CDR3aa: CASSLEPGPVETQYF

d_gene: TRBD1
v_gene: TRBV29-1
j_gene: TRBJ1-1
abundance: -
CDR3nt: TGCAACGTACAGGGGCGCGGGACTGAAGCTTTCTTT
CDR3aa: CNVQGRGTEAFF

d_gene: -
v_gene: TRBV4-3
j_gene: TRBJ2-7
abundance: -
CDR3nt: TGCGCCAGCAGCCAAGATCGGGGACCTCAATACGAGCAGTACTTC
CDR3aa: CASSQDRGPQYEQYF

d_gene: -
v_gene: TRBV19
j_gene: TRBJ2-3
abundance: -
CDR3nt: TGTGCCACCAGGGACCGAGGGGGCACAGATACGCAGTATTTT
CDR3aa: CATRDRGGTDTQYF

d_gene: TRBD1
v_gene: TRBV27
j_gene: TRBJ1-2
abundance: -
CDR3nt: TGTGCCAGCAGTCCAATGACAGGGGGGCACGGCTACACCTTC
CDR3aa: CASSPMTGGHGYTF

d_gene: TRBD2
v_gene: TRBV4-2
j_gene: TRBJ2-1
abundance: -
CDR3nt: TGTGCCAGCAGAGCACAGGGACTAGCGGGCTTTGAGCAGTTCTTC
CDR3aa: CASRAQGLAGFEQFF